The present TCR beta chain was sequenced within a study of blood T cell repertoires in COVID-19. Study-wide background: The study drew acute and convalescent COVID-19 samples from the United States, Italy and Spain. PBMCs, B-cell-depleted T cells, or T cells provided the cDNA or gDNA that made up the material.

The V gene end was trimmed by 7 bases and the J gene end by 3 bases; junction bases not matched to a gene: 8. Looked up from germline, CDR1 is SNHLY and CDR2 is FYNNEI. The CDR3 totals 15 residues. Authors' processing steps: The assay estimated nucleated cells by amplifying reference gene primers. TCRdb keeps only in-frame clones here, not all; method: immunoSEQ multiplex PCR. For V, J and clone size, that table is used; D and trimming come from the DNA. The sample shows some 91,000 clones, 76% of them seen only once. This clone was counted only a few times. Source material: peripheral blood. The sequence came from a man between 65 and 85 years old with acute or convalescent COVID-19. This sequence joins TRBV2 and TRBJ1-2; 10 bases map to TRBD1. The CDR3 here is CASILGQGDYYGYTF. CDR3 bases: TGTGCCAGCATTCTCGGACAGGGGGATTACTATGGCTACACCTTC.